The clone carrying this T cell receptor (beta chain) came up many times. Documented time point: newly diagnosed GD, antithyroid drugs for less than 3 months. Scientists built the TCR library using RNA that was extracted from PBMCs. A blood draw put around 9 milliliters of peripheral blood into EDTA tubes. The sample is drawn from a study of regulatory T cells in long-lasting Graves disease. Across the whole study: Antithyroid drug use was under 3 months in newly diagnosed Graves' patients.

Arm-PCR of CDR3 regions with iRepertoire HTBI primers generated TCR beta libraries. TCRdb called the multiplex PCR reads again in MiXCR, with one record for every CDR3 protein. The sample records 350,000 to 450,000 distinct CDR3 sequences, roughly 12% being singletons. The data also belong to a second study, concerning T cells in Graves' hyperthyroidism and ophthalmopathy.

Sequenced material: peripheral blood mononuclear cells (PBMCs), taken at new diagnosis, from a patient treated with antithyroid drugs. This clonotype originated in a woman aged 18 to 35 with Graves disease.

CDR3: CASSLFGGRFAEAFF. The CDR3 nucleotides read TGTGCCAGCAGTTTATTCGGGGGGAGGTTTGCCGAAGCTTTCTTT. This rearrangement joins TRBV27 to TRBJ1-1; D is perhaps TRBD1 (5 bases). V lost 1 base and J 8 bases, leaving 17 bases between the germline ends. The germline gives CDR1 MNHEY, CDR2 SMNVEV (reference sequence). This CDR3 contains 15 residues.